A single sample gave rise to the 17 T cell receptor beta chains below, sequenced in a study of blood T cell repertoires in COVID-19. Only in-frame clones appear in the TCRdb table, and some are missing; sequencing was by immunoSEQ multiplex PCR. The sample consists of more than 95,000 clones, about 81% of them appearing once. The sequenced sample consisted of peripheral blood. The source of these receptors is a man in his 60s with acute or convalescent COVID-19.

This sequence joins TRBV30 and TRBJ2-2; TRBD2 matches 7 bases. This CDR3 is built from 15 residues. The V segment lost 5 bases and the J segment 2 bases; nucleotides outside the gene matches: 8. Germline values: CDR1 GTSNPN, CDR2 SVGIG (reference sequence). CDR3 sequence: CAWDAGDPNTGELFF. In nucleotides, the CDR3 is TGTGCCTGGGACGCGGGAGATCCTAACACCGGGGAGCTGTTTTTT.

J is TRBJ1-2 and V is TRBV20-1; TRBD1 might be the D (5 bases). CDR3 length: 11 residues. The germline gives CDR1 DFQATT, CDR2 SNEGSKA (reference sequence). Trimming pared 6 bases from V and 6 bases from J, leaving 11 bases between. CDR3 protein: CSAPRGNGYTF. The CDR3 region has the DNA TGCAGTGCCCCCCGGGGGAATGGCTACACCTTC.

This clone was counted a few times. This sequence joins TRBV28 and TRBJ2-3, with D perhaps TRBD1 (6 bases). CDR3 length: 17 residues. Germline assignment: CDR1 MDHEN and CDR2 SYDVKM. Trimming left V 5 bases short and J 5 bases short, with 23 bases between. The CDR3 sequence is CASSNLFQGIEGDTQYF. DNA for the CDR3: TGTGCCAGCAGTAACTTATTTCAGGGGATTGAGGGAGATACGCAGTATTTT.

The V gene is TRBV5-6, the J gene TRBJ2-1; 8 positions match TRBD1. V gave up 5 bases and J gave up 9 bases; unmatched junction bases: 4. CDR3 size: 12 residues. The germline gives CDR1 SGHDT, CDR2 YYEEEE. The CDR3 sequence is CASSSGGREQFF. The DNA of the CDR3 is TGTGCCAGCAGTTCAGGGGGCCGTGAGCAGTTCTTC.

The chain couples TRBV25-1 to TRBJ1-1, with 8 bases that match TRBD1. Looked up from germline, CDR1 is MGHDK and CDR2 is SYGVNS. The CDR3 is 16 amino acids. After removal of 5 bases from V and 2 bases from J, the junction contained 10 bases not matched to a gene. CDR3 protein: CASSPYSGTGNTEAFF. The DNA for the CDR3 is TGTGCCAGCAGTCCCTATTCCGGGACAGGTAACACTGAAGCTTTCTTT.

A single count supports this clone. CDR3 amino acids: CASSIAGTDYEQYV. CDR3 nucleotide sequence: TGTGCCAGCAGCATAGCCGGGACAGACTACGAGCAGTACGTC. The chain employs TRBV5-5 and TRBJ2-7; 7 nucleotides match TRBD1. CDR1 is SGHKS and CDR2 is YYEKEE in the germline V gene (reference sequence). The CDR3 is 14 amino acids. With 4 bases clipped from V and 3 bases from J, the junction kept 7 bases outside the gene matches.

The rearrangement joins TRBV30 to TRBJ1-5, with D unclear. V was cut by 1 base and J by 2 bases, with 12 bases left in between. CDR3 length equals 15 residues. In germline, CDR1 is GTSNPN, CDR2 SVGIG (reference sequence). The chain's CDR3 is CAWSGSGSGNQPQHF. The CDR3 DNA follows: TGTGCCTGGAGTGGTTCCGGGAGTGGCAATCAGCCCCAGCATTTT.

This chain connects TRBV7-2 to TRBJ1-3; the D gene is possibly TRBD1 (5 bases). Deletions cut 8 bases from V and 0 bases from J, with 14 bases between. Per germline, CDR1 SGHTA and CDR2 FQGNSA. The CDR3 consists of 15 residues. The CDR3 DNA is TGTGCCAGCTCGGAGGGACCCCCCTCTGGAAACACCATATATTTT. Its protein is CASSEGPPSGNTIYF.

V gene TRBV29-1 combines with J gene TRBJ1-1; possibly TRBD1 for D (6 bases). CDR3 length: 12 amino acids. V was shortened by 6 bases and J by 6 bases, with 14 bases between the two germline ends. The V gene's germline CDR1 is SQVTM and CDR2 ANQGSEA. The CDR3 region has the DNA TGCAGCGTGGTACAGGGCAAGCCTGAAGCTTTCTTT. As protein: CSVVQGKPEAFF.

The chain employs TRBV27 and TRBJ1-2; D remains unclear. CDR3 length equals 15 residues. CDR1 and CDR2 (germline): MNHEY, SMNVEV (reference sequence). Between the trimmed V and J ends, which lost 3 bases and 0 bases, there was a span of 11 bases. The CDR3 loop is CASSFVGLPNYGYTF. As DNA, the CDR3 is TGTGCCAGCAGTTTCGTTGGGCTTCCTAACTATGGCTACACCTTC.

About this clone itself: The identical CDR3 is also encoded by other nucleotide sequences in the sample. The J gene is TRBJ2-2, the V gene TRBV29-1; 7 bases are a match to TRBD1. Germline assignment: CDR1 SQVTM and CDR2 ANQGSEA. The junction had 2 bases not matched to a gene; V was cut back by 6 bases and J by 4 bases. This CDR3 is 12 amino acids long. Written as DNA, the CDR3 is TGCAGCGTAACAGGGGTCACCGGGGAGCTGTTTTTT. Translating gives CSVTGVTGELFF.

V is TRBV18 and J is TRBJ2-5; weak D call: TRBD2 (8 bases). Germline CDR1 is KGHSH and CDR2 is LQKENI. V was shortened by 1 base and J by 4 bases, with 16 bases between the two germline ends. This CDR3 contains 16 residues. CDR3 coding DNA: TGTGCCAGCTCACCACGCAACAGGGGACTAGGAGAGACCCAGTACTTC. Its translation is CASSPRNRGLGETQYF.

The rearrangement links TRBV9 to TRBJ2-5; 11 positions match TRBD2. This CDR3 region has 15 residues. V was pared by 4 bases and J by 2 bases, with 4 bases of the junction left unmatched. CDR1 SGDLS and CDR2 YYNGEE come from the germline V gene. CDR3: CASSRVAGGQETQYF. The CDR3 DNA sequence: TGTGCCAGCAGCCGAGTAGCGGGGGGGCAAGAGACCCAGTACTTC.

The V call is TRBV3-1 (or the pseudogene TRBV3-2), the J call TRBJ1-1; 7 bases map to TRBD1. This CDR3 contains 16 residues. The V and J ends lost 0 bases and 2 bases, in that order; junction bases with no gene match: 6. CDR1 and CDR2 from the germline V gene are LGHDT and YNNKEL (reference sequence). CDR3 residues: CASSQEGTVINTEAFF. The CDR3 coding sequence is TGTGCCAGCAGCCAAGAAGGGACAGTTATCAACACTGAAGCTTTCTTT.

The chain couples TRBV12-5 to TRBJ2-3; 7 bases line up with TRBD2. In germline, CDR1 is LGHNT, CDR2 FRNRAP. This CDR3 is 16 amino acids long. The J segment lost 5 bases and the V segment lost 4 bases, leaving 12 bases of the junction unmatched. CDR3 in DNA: TGTGCTAGTGGTTCCCCTATCGCGGGAGACGGAGATACGCAGTATTTT. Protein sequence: CASGSPIAGDGDTQYF.

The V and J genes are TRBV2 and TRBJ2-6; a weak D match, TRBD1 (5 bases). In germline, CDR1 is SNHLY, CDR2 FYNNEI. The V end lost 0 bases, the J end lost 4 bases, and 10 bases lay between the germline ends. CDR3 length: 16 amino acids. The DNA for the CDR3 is TGTGCCAGCAGTGAAGCTGGGGCTTCAGGGGCCAACGTCCTGACTTTC. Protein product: CASSEAGASGANVLTF.

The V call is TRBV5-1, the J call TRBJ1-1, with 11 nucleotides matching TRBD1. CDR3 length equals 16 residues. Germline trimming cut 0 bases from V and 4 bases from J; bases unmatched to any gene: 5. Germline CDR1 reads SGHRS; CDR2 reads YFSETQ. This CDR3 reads CASSLAAGTGGTEAFF. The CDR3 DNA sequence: TGCGCCAGCAGCTTGGCCGCGGGGACAGGGGGCACTGAAGCTTTCTTT.